The entry below describes one TCR beta chain. The entry originates in a study of cytomegalovirus exposure and HLA in healthy donors. The table came from immunoSEQ multiplex PCR; TCRdb's copy has only in-frame clones and leaves some out. The sample records fewer than 200,000 clones, around 82% being singletons. The length of the CDR3 is 12 residues. Trimming stripped 1 base from V and 1 base from J, with 2 bases between. Germline CDR1 reads SGHNT; CDR2 reads YYREEE (reference sequence). Sequencing was performed on PBMCs. This TCR derives from a woman aged 18-29 years in good health and CMV-seropositive. J is TRBJ1-1 and V is TRBV5-4; the D is unclear. The CDR3 sequence is CASSLRNTEAFF. CDR3 nucleotide sequence: TGTGCCAGCAGCTTGCGGAACACTGAAGCTTTCTTT.